This is a list of T cell receptor beta chains from one sample in a study of shared clonotypes between healthy human individuals. The table came from immunoSEQ multiplex PCR; TCRdb's copy has only in-frame clones and leaves some out. In the table there are about 1 million clones, roughly 80% of which are singletons. The sample taken for sequencing was memory CD4+ T cells sorted from blood. These receptors originate from a man younger than 35 in good health. CDR3s include the opening cysteine and the closing phenylalanine or tryptophan. A D gene is named only where the DNA matches it firmly. Size values are once, few and many counts, or a class for expanded clones, and some rows have none.

v_gene: TRBV6-1
abundance: NA
j_gene: TRBJ1-2
d_gene: TRBD1
CDR3aa: CASRTGGADGYTF
CDR3nt: TGTGCCAGCAGGACAGGGGGCGCGGATGGCTACACCTTC

v_gene: TRBV30
abundance: NA
j_gene: TRBJ1-5
d_gene: TRBD1
CDR3aa: CAWSTRTGFNQPQHF
CDR3nt: TGTGCCTGGAGTACTAGGACAGGGTTTAATCAGCCCCAGCATTTT

v_gene: TRBV14
abundance: NA
j_gene: TRBJ2-3
d_gene: NA
CDR3aa: CASSPGLSPTDTQYF
CDR3nt: TGTGCCAGCAGCCCGGGACTTTCCCCCACAGATACGCAGTATTTT

v_gene: TRBV10-3
abundance: NA
j_gene: TRBJ2-1
d_gene: TRBD2
CDR3aa: CAISVSGGSSYNEQFF
CDR3nt: TGTGCCATCAGTGTCTCGGGCGGGAGTTCCTACAATGAGCAGTTCTTC

v_gene: TRBV18
abundance: NA
j_gene: TRBJ2-2
d_gene: NA
CDR3aa: CASSPTSLRDIRNTGELFF
CDR3nt: TGTGCCAGCTCACCTACCTCACTCCGGGACATTCGAAACACCGGGGAGCTGTTTTTT

v_gene: TRBV6-5
abundance: NA
j_gene: TRBJ2-3
d_gene: TRBD2
CDR3aa: CASSLAGTTTDTQYF
CDR3nt: TGTGCCAGCAGTCTAGCGGGGACCACCACAGATACGCAGTATTTT

v_gene: TRBV27
abundance: NA
j_gene: TRBJ2-1
d_gene: NA
CDR3aa: CATRLGSFDNEQFF
CDR3nt: TGTGCCACCAGACTAGGCTCGTTCGACAATGAGCAGTTCTTC

v_gene: TRBV7-7
abundance: few
j_gene: TRBJ1-1
d_gene: NA
CDR3aa: CASSLNENTEAFF
CDR3nt: TGTGCTAGCAGCTTAAACGAGAACACTGAAGCTTTCTTT

v_gene: TRBV7-9
abundance: NA
j_gene: TRBJ1-2
d_gene: TRBD1
CDR3aa: CASSPDRGNYGYTF
CDR3nt: TGTGCCAGCAGCCCCGACAGGGGTAACTATGGCTACACCTTC

v_gene: TRBV5-1
abundance: NA
j_gene: TRBJ1-4
d_gene: NA
CDR3aa: CASKRDATNEKLFF
CDR3nt: TGCGCCAGCAAGAGAGATGCAACTAATGAAAAACTGTTTTTT

v_gene: TRBV5-7
abundance: NA
j_gene: TRBJ2-5
d_gene: NA
CDR3aa: CASSPRRGTQYF
CDR3nt: TGTGCCAGCAGCCCCAGAAGGGGAACCCAGTACTTC

v_gene: TRBV7-2
abundance: NA
j_gene: TRBJ2-5
d_gene: TRBD1
CDR3aa: CASSLDGQAVGETQYF
CDR3nt: TGTGCCAGCAGCTTGGACGGACAGGCGGTTGGAGAGACCCAGTACTTC

v_gene: TRBV30
abundance: NA
j_gene: TRBJ1-5
d_gene: NA
CDR3aa: CAWTMGTNQPQHF
CDR3nt: TGTGCCTGGACAATGGGGACCAATCAGCCCCAGCATTTT

v_gene: TRBV7-9
abundance: NA
j_gene: TRBJ1-2
d_gene: TRBD1
CDR3aa: CASSLGTGSGHGYTF
CDR3nt: TGTGCCAGCAGCCTAGGGACAGGGTCGGGGCATGGCTACACCTTC

v_gene: TRBV7-2
abundance: few
j_gene: TRBJ2-3
d_gene: NA
CDR3aa: CASSLGGLGRADTQYF
CDR3nt: TGTGCCAGCAGCTTAGGGGGACTGGGGCGCGCAGATACGCAGTATTTT

v_gene: TRBV19
abundance: NA
j_gene: TRBJ1-2
d_gene: NA
CDR3aa: CASSIVSGTGGYTF
CDR3nt: TGTGCCAGTAGTATAGTTTCGGGCACGGGCGGCTACACCTTC

v_gene: TRBV18
abundance: NA
j_gene: TRBJ2-1
d_gene: NA
CDR3aa: CASSPSLVNEQFF
CDR3nt: TGTGCCAGCTCACCATCACTAGTGAATGAGCAGTTCTTC

v_gene: TRBV5-1
abundance: NA
j_gene: TRBJ2-2
d_gene: NA
CDR3aa: CASSRDNANTGELFF
CDR3nt: TGCGCCAGCAGCAGGGACAACGCGAACACCGGGGAGCTGTTTTTT

v_gene: TRBV5-1
abundance: NA
j_gene: TRBJ2-2
d_gene: NA
CDR3aa: CASSLTTTLKTGELFF
CDR3nt: TGCGCCAGCAGCCTCACCACGACCCTAAAAACCGGGGAGCTGTTTTTT

v_gene: TRBV5-1
abundance: few
j_gene: TRBJ2-3
d_gene: TRBD2
CDR3aa: CASSAELAGSTDTQYF
CDR3nt: TGCGCCAGCAGCGCGGAACTAGCGGGGAGCACAGATACGCAGTATTTT

v_gene: TRBV5-1
abundance: NA
j_gene: TRBJ2-5
d_gene: NA
CDR3aa: CASSLDGVEETQYF
CDR3nt: TGCGCCAGCAGCTTGGACGGGGTAGAAGAGACCCAGTACTTC

v_gene: TRBV7-9
abundance: few
j_gene: TRBJ2-2
d_gene: TRBD2
CDR3aa: CASKRLAGAGELFF
CDR3nt: TGTGCCAGCAAGCGGCTAGCGGGAGCCGGGGAGCTGTTTTTT

v_gene: TRBV29-1
abundance: NA
j_gene: TRBJ1-1
d_gene: NA
CDR3aa: CSVEAEMNTEAFF
CDR3nt: TGCAGCGTTGAAGCAGAGATGAACACTGAAGCTTTCTTT

v_gene: TRBV5-4
abundance: NA
j_gene: TRBJ2-3
d_gene: TRBD2
CDR3aa: CASSSGTSGIDTQYF
CDR3nt: TGTGCCAGCAGCTCCGGGACTAGCGGGATAGATACGCAGTATTTT

v_gene: TRBV10-3
abundance: NA
j_gene: TRBJ2-3
d_gene: NA
CDR3aa: CAIGGLEGNTDTQYF
CDR3nt: TGTGCCATCGGGGGGTTGGAAGGGAACACAGATACGCAGTATTTT

v_gene: TRBV30
abundance: few
j_gene: TRBJ1-4
d_gene: TRBD1
CDR3aa: CAWGWGQGSEKLFF
CDR3nt: TGTGCCTGGGGGTGGGGACAGGGCAGTGAAAAACTGTTTTTT

v_gene: TRBV7-9
abundance: NA
j_gene: TRBJ2-5
d_gene: TRBD1
CDR3aa: CASSSQGYQETQYF
CDR3nt: TGTGCCAGCAGTTCACAGGGGTACCAAGAGACCCAGTACTTC

v_gene: TRBV30
abundance: NA
j_gene: TRBJ1-6
d_gene: TRBD1
CDR3aa: CAWRGQPNSPLHF
CDR3nt: TGTGCCTGGAGGGGACAGCCGAATTCACCCCTCCACTTT

v_gene: TRBV11-1
abundance: NA
j_gene: TRBJ2-3
d_gene: TRBD2
CDR3aa: CASSPRLAGYTDTQYF
CDR3nt: TGTGCCAGCAGCCCGAGACTAGCGGGGTACACAGATACGCAGTATTTT

v_gene: TRBV4-1
abundance: once
j_gene: TRBJ1-6
d_gene: TRBD1
CDR3aa: CASSQQEQGRYNSPLHF
CDR3nt: TGCGCCAGCAGCCAACAAGAACAGGGGCGATATAATTCACCCCTCCACTTT

v_gene: TRBV19
abundance: few
j_gene: TRBJ2-7
d_gene: TRBD1
CDR3aa: CASSISTGTGISEQYF
CDR3nt: TGTGCCAGTAGTATATCCACCGGGACAGGGATCTCCGAGCAGTACTTC

v_gene: TRBV29-1
abundance: NA
j_gene: TRBJ1-3
d_gene: NA
CDR3aa: CSVEDRGPHSGNTIYF
CDR3nt: TGCAGCGTTGAAGATCGGGGGCCCCACTCTGGAAACACCATATATTTT

v_gene: TRBV4-3
abundance: NA
j_gene: TRBJ2-6
d_gene: NA
CDR3aa: CASSPWLIRAGANVLTF
CDR3nt: TGCGCCAGCAGCCCCTGGCTTATCCGGGCTGGGGCCAACGTCCTGACTTTC

v_gene: TRBV6-6
abundance: NA
j_gene: TRBJ1-2
d_gene: TRBD1
CDR3aa: CATRVPGQGTAWGYTF
CDR3nt: TGTGCCACCAGAGTCCCGGGACAGGGCACGGCGTGGGGCTACACCTTC

v_gene: TRBV5-1
abundance: NA
j_gene: TRBJ2-7
d_gene: TRBD1
CDR3aa: CASRQGQGPSYEQYF
CDR3nt: TGCGCCAGCAGGCAGGGACAGGGGCCTTCCTACGAGCAGTACTTC

v_gene: TRBV7-2
abundance: NA
j_gene: TRBJ2-1
d_gene: NA
CDR3aa: CASTGTVGYNEQFF
CDR3nt: TGTGCCAGCACCGGGACCGTAGGTTACAATGAGCAGTTCTTC